This T cell receptor beta chain comes out of a study of blood T cell repertoires in COVID-19. Study in general: In each case, the material was cDNA or gDNA derived from T cells, B-cell-depleted T cells, or PBMCs.

Profiling relied on immunoSEQ multiplex PCR, and the TCRdb table lists in-frame clones only, not all of them. The sample includes fewer than 300,000 clones, under 90% of them seen just once. The CDR3 consists of 18 residues. The J segment lost 7 bases and the V segment lost 1 base, leaving 13 bases of the junction unmatched. CDR1 and CDR2 from the germline V gene are SEHNR and FQNEAQ (reference sequence). The clonotype comes from a woman aged 45-59 years who had recovered from COVID-19. The rearrangement links TRBV7-9 to TRBJ2-2; 9 bases are shared with TRBD2. Sequenced: peripheral blood. The DNA of the CDR3 is TGTGCCAGCAGCTTAGGAGTTCTCGTAGCGGGAGATAACGGGGAGCTGTTTTTT. This encodes CASSLGVLVAGDNGELFF.